This TCR beta chain was identified during a study of T cells after yellow fever vaccination. The wider study: SMART-Seq v4 Ultra Low Input handled preparation of low-cell-number fractions. General observations from the study: Booster sampling recovered most clones from primary vaccination (under 98% CD4, just over 85% CD8). The secondary response was weaker but peaked faster, day 5 versus 15. The bulk population could contribute abundant contaminating clonotypes to FACS-sorted repertoires.

This clonotype came up many times. Its specificity is not known. MiXCR, run by TCRdb on the 5' RACE reads, gives a single entry per CDR3 protein. This sample yields around 140,000 distinct CDR3 sequences, of which around 6.3% are seen a single time; approximately 0.67% belongs to the top ten. The CDR3 is 13 residues long. V was clipped by 8 bases and J by 1 base, with 10 bases between them. Germline V gives CDR1 LNHDA, CDR2 SQIVND (reference sequence). The V call is TRBV19, the J call TRBJ2-3; D may be TRBD2 (6 bases). This material consisted of CD4+ T cells sorted from PBMCs, taken 10 days after the yellow fever booster vaccination. The TCR comes from a man between 25 and 39 years old who received the YFV17D yellow fever vaccine. CDR3 protein: CASAAGRTDTQYF. The CDR3 DNA sequence: TGTGCCAGTGCAGCGGGCCGCACAGATACGCAGTATTTT.